The entry below gives a single T cell receptor (beta chain) sequence along with its context. The antigen remains unidentified. This sample is drawn from a study of cytomegalovirus exposure and HLA in healthy donors. Researchers ran the PCR with 60 Vbeta and 13 Jbeta primers. Data came from immunoSEQ multiplex PCR; TCRdb stores just in-frame clones and leaves some out. Reported are 90,000 to 120,000 clones; the ten largest clones contain 0.55% to 0.65%. CDR3 length equals 16 residues. The ends lost 0 bases at V and 6 bases at J; junction bases unmatched: 5. Germline loops: CDR1 LNHDA, CDR2 SQIVND (reference sequence). Study observations and caveats: What TCR beta sequences reportedly achieved was accurate prediction of HLA-A and HLA-B alleles in most subjects. In presence/absence analyses, roughly uniform sequencing depth across donors was assumed.

The chain is built from TRBV19 and TRBJ1-2; 12 bases map to TRBD1. The origin of this receptor is a middle-aged man in good health and CMV-seronegative. Sequenced sample: PBMCs. CDR3 region: CASSIDSGTGGDGYTF. CDR3 in DNA: TGTGCCAGTAGTATAGACTCCGGGACAGGGGGCGATGGCTACACCTTC.